The 18 T cell receptor beta chains below all came from one sample that was sequenced in a study of early T cells in non-severe SARS-CoV-2 infection (dated by TCRdb to 2020 to 2023). The library was generated by 5' RACE. TCRdb names NextSeq 500 as the instrument used. TCRdb applied fastp at Q25 and MiXCR to the public reads, then kept only in-frame beta chains. All rows with the same CDR3 protein become a single entry with the most common DNA and genes. Present in this sample are 85,000 to 100,000 distinct CDR3 sequences, approximately 16% of which were seen just once. About 4.7% of the sample is held by the ten biggest clonotypes. The input for sequencing was whole blood, taken at baseline. Receptors originate from an adult who was a healthcare worker with PCR-confirmed SARS-CoV-2 infection or an uninfected control (not recorded which).

This clonotype was counted only a few times. The chain has TRBV7-9 and TRBJ2-7; no reliable D call. Trimming left V 2 bases short and J 0 bases short, with 5 bases between. This CDR3 contains 13 residues. Looked up from germline, CDR1 is SEHNR and CDR2 is FQNEAQ (reference sequence). The CDR3 bases are TGTGCCAGCAGCTTATCGGTCTCCTACGAGCAGTACTTC. This codes for CASSLSVSYEQYF. Supplemented by reference TRBV7-9 and TRBJ2-7, the full variable domain reads DTGVSQNPRHKITKRGQNVTFRCDPISEHNRLYWYRQTLGQGPEFLTYFQNEAQLEKSRLLSDRFSAERPKGSFSTLEIQRTEQGDSAMYLCASSLSVSYEQYFGPGTRLTVT.

The table lists this clonotype with many counts. The V call is TRBV5-1, the J call TRBJ2-1, with D unclear. V lost 5 bases and J 6 bases, leaving 15 bases between the germline ends. Germline V gene lookup returns CDR1 SGHRS and CDR2 YFSETQ. The length of the CDR3 is 14 residues. This CDR3 is CASSLPQTRNEQFF. The CDR3 DNA reads TGCGCCAGCAGTCTCCCCCAAACGCGCAATGAGCAGTTCTTC.

The rearrangement uses TRBV28 and TRBJ2-4; 11 positions agree with TRBD1. CDR1 is MDHEN, CDR2 SYDVKM, per germline. Trimming at V came to 5 bases and at J to 6 bases, leaving 6 bases not matched to a gene. The CDR3 contains 15 residues. CDR3 bases: TGTGCCAGCAGTCCCCCCGGGACAGGGGGAAACATTCAGTACTTC. Residues: CASSPPGTGGNIQYF.

CDR3 sequence reads: CASRSGTGMEKLFF. The CDR3 DNA reads as TGTGCCAGTAGGTCCGGGACAGGAATGGAAAAACTGTTTTTT. J is TRBJ1-4 and V is TRBV19; 8 nucleotides align to TRBD1. The CDR3 is 14 amino acids. Germline loops: CDR1 LNHDA, CDR2 SQIVND (reference sequence). With V trimmed by 6 bases and J by 8 bases, 8 bases remained unmatched.

This clonotype has more than one count but fewer than ten. This chain links TRBV11-2 with TRBJ2-3, with a tentative D call TRBD2 (5 bases). Germline assignment: CDR1 SGHAT and CDR2 FQNNGV. Between the trimmed V and J ends, which lost 2 bases and 4 bases, there was a span of 13 bases. The length of the CDR3 is 15 residues. CDR3 protein: CASSLRLPRADTQYF. The CDR3 nucleotides are TGTGCCAGCAGCTTAAGACTACCTCGCGCAGATACGCAGTATTTT.

This clonotype was seen a few times. This sequence joins TRBV28 and TRBJ1-3; D ambiguous. CDR3 length: 16 residues. Trimming shortened V by 5 bases and J by 0 bases, and 14 bases separated the two germline ends. Germline V gene lookup returns CDR1 MDHEN and CDR2 SYDVKM. CDR3 bases: TGTGCCAGCAGTACCTTGGACGGTTACTCTGGAAACACCATATATTTT. It yields the protein CASSTLDGYSGNTIYF.

There are many counts of this clonotype. V and J are TRBV19 and TRBJ2-7; 8 bases fit TRBD1. The length of the CDR3 is 13 residues. The germline gives CDR1 LNHDA, CDR2 SQIVND (reference sequence). Losses at the gene ends were 5 bases for V and 6 bases for J; bases not matched to a gene: 6. The CDR3 spells CASSPRTGLEQYF. The CDR3 bases are TGTGCCAGTAGTCCTCGGACAGGGCTCGAGCAGTACTTC. Full variable domain (rest looked up from reference TRBV19 and TRBJ2-7): DGGITQSPKYLFRKEGQNVTLSCEQNLNHDAMYWYRQDPGQGLRLIYYSQIVNDFQKGDIAEGYSVSREKKESFPLTVTSAQKNPTAFYLCASSPRTGLEQYFGPGTRLTVT.

The V gene is TRBV29-1, the J gene TRBJ2-1; no reliable D call. The V end lost 4 bases, the J end lost 9 bases, and 7 bases lay between the germline ends. CDR3 length equals 10 residues. The germline CDR1 and CDR2 sequences are SQVTM and ANQGSEA. The CDR3 loop is CSVVSGEQFF. CDR3 nucleotides: TGCAGCGTTGTCTCGGGTGAGCAGTTCTTC.

This clonotype was observed a few times. In DNA, the CDR3 is TGTGCCAGCAGTCGGGACAGGGACGAGCAGTACTTC. Translation gives CASSRDRDEQYF. This chain connects TRBV12-3 or TRBV12-4 to TRBJ2-7; 9 bases are shared with TRBD1. The CDR3 extends over 12 amino acids. V gave up 5 bases and J gave up 5 bases; unmatched junction bases: 1.

The chain uses TRBV20-1 and TRBJ2-1; 8 bases match TRBD1. The CDR3 runs to 13 residues. Germline lookup yields CDR1 DFQATT and CDR2 SNEGSKA (reference sequence). Trimming cost V 5 bases and J 8 bases; bases outside gene matches: 8. The CDR3 protein is CSAHRTGTDEQFF. The CDR3 DNA reads as TGCAGTGCTCATAGGACAGGGACGGATGAGCAGTTCTTC.

This clonotype was counted ten times or more. This chain connects TRBV6-1 to TRBJ2-6, with D unclear. Trimming took off 11 bases at V and 0 bases at J, with 11 bases between the two ends. CDR1 MNHNS and CDR2 SASEGT come from the germline V gene. The CDR3 covers 14 residues. The CDR3 reads CASQVGSGANVLTF. CDR3 bases: TGTGCCTCCCAGGTTGGCTCTGGGGCCAACGTCCTGACTTTC.

In its sample, this clonotype was seen many times. The chain couples TRBV20-1 to TRBJ2-3; D is ambiguous. Per the germline V gene, CDR1 is DFQATT and CDR2 is SNEGSKA (reference sequence). The CDR3 extends over 14 amino acids. The V end was cut by 2 bases, the J end by 0 bases, with 9 bases between. DNA for the CDR3: TGCAGTGCTAGACATTCGACTAGCACAGATACGCAGTATTTT. Encoded protein: CSARHSTSTDTQYF.

The V call is TRBV4-3, the J call TRBJ2-7; 9 nucleotides match TRBD1. After removal of 0 bases from V and 2 bases from J, the junction contained 2 bases not matched to a gene. This CDR3 contains 15 residues. Germline V gene sequence: CDR1 LGHNA, CDR2 YSLEER. CDR3 protein: CASSQDGTGPYEQYF. The CDR3 nucleotides are TGCGCCAGCAGCCAAGACGGGACAGGGCCCTACGAGCAGTACTTC.

The rearrangement links TRBV30 to TRBJ1-2, with D possibly matching TRBD1 (6 bases). CDR1 GTSNPN and CDR2 SVGIG come from the germline V gene (reference sequence). The V gene lost 3 bases and the J gene lost 8 bases, with 10 bases spanning the gap. The CDR3 has 11 residues. Here the CDR3 reads CAWRGAAGYTF. The CDR3 DNA reads TGTGCCTGGAGGGGGGCGGCCGGCTACACCTTC.

This clonotype came up many times. V and J are TRBV7-9 and TRBJ2-5; D uncertain. Germline V gene lookup returns CDR1 SEHNR and CDR2 FQNEAQ (reference sequence). This CDR3 contains 13 residues. The ends were cut back, 3 bases at V and 5 bases at J, with 10 bases in the middle. The CDR3: CASSFSSWETQYF. The CDR3 coding sequence is TGTGCCAGCAGCTTTAGTTCGTGGGAGACCCAGTACTTC.

This clonotype showed up many times. The V gene is TRBV7-8, the J gene TRBJ2-2, with unresolved D. Germline V gives CDR1 SGHVS, CDR2 FQNEAQ. Between the trimmed V and J ends, which lost 5 bases and 2 bases, there was a span of 6 bases. This CDR3 has 13 amino acids. The CDR3 DNA reads as TGTGCCAGCAGCGAAATCAACACCGGGGAGCTGTTTTTT. Translating it yields CASSEINTGELFF.

The chain employs TRBV12-3 or TRBV12-4 and TRBJ1-1; D gene ambiguous. V shed 6 bases and J shed 8 bases, with 16 bases lying between them. The CDR3 is made up of 13 amino acids. This chain's CDR3 is CASSSRGVVEAFF. CDR3 nucleotides: TGTGCCAGCAGCTCCCGTGGGGTTGTAGAAGCTTTCTTT.

This clonotype was recorded many times. The V and J genes are TRBV12-3 or TRBV12-4 and TRBJ1-6; TRBD1 matches 12 bases. V lost 6 bases to trimming and J lost 10 bases; unmatched junction nucleotides: 4. The CDR3 loop spans 14 amino acids. Written as DNA, the CDR3 is TGTGCCAGCAGCCCCGGGACAGGGGGCTCACCCCTCCACTTT. It yields the protein CASSPGTGGSPLHF.